This section outlines one T cell receptor beta chain sequence together with its context. The data were taken from a study of OX40 agonist ivuxolimab in advanced cancers. The overall study: Hepatocellular carcinoma, melanoma, renal cell or head and neck cancer occurred in dose-escalation patients.

The CDR3 has 15 amino acids. Per the germline V gene, CDR1 is SGHNT and CDR2 is YYREEE (reference sequence). V was clipped by 4 bases and J by 9 bases; unmatched bases: 15. Clones were sequenced by immunoSEQ multiplex PCR, and TCRdb holds only the in-frame ones, with some missing. The sample lists 80,000 to 95,000 clones, about 92% seen once, with 0.45% to 0.6% in the top ten. Material: CD4+ or CD8+ T cells sorted from blood, obtained in a trial of the OX40 agonist ivuxolimab. This rearrangement joins TRBV5-4 to TRBJ2-5, with 7 bases that match TRBD1. The clonotype comes from an adult with an advanced solid tumor such as melanoma, head and neck, liver or kidney cancer. CDR3 DNA sequence: TGTGCCAGCAGCACCGGGACAGCATCAAGAGATGCCCAGTACTTC. As protein: CASSTGTASRDAQYF.